This T cell receptor beta chain was found in a study of shared clonotypes between healthy human individuals. Measured with immunoSEQ multiplex PCR; TCRdb has only the in-frame clones, and not every one. This table holds roughly 1 million clones, around 76% found once. Germline V CDR1 and CDR2: SGHNT, YYREEE (reference sequence). V lost 3 bases, J lost 8 bases, and 17 bases lay in between. The CDR3 has 14 amino acids. Details on this clone: The antigen is not known.

General study results and limits: Though the depth was large, rarefaction showed that sorted-subset sequencing was incomplete. Sequencing depth was expected to influence donor clonotype sharing.

The sample consisted of memory CD4+ T cells sorted from blood. Subset given: CD45RA-negative fraction. The clonotype was recovered from a man younger than 35 in good health. The V gene is TRBV5-4, the J gene TRBJ1-2; perhaps TRBD1 as D (6 bases). Here the CDR3 DNA reads TGTGCCAGCAGCTCCCCGGCGGGGGCAGGAGGCTACACCTTC. Protein sequence: CASSSPAGAGGYTF.